One sample yielded the 9 T cell receptor beta chains listed below, sequenced in a study of T-cell memory formation after mild COVID-19. MiXCR, applied by TCRdb to the 5' RACE reads, yields one record per CDR3 protein. The table records around 300,000 distinct CDR3 sequences, roughly an eighth of them present only once. Sequenced input: PBMCs or a T cell subset sorted from them (not recorded which). These receptors were taken from a man aged 18 to 30 who had mild COVID-19 (a few samples of this study predate the infection). Cell type and time point are not known.

The chain employs TRBV9 and TRBJ2-1; D gene ambiguous. Germline values: CDR1 SGDLS, CDR2 YYNGEE. V lost 0 bases and J 8 bases, leaving 12 bases between the germline ends. The CDR3 extends over 14 amino acids. CDR3 DNA: TGTGCCAGCAGCGTAGAGGGTAGGGTAGATGAGCAGTTCTTC. It translates to CASSVEGRVDEQFF.

This clonotype was found many times. The rearrangement uses TRBV5-1 and TRBJ2-5; D gene ambiguous. V was cut by 1 base and J by 2 bases, with 6 bases left in between. Per the germline V gene, CDR1 is SGHRS and CDR2 is YFSETQ. The length of the CDR3 is 13 residues. DNA for the CDR3: TGCGCCAGCAGCTTGTCGGCACAAGAGACCCAGTACTTC. Protein: CASSLSAQETQYF.

The CDR3 reads CASSYGAAEQYF. Written as DNA, the CDR3 is TGTGCCAGCAGTTATGGGGCCGCCGAGCAGTACTTC. The rearrangement joins TRBV6-2 or TRBV6-3 to TRBJ2-7; tentatively, D is TRBD1 (5 bases). Germline V gene sequence: CDR1 MNHEY, CDR2 SVGEGT. The CDR3 is made up of 12 amino acids. V shed 3 bases and J shed 6 bases, with 9 bases lying between them.

This clonotype was detected a few times. The chain is built from TRBV4-1 and TRBJ2-7; no firm D call. Germline lookup yields CDR1 MGHRA and CDR2 YSYEKL. The CDR3 has 16 residues. Trimming pared 0 bases from V and 7 bases from J, leaving 19 bases between. Here the CDR3 reads CASSQEPKGLGWEQYF. For the CDR3, the DNA is TGCGCCAGCAGCCAAGAACCGAAGGGCCTCGGGTGGGAGCAGTACTTC.

This clonotype has just a few counts. V is TRBV7-9 and J is TRBJ1-3; D is perhaps TRBD1 (5 bases). The V end was cut by 8 bases, the J end by 4 bases, with 18 bases between. CDR1 and CDR2 from the germline V gene are SEHNR and FQNEAQ (reference sequence). The CDR3 length is 15 residues. The CDR3 reads CASPPDGAKGNTIYF. For the CDR3, the DNA is TGTGCCAGCCCCCCAGATGGGGCTAAGGGAAACACCATATATTTT.

This clonotype was picked up a small number of times. The rearrangement links TRBV7-6 to TRBJ1-3, with D possibly matching TRBD1 (5 bases). Trimming shortened V by 3 bases and J by 2 bases, and 11 bases separated the two germline ends. The CDR3 consists of 15 residues. The germline CDR1 and CDR2 sequences are SGHVS and FNYEAQ. The CDR3 nucleotides are TGTGCCAGCAGCTTGGGCAGGGATCCTGGAAACACCATATATTTT. It translates to CASSLGRDPGNTIYF.

In this sample, this clonotype turned up a few times. The chain is built from TRBV5-1 and TRBJ2-2; unclear D gene. The CDR3 covers 16 residues. Per the germline V gene, CDR1 is SGHRS and CDR2 is YFSETQ. V was cut by 0 bases and J by 2 bases, with 11 bases left in between. As DNA, the CDR3 is TGCGCCAGCAGCTTGGCCGCGACTTCTAACACCGGGGAGCTGTTTTTT. Its translation: CASSLAATSNTGELFF.

This chain uses TRBV21-1 with TRBJ2-7; whether TRBD1, the table's D call, matches the DNA was not checked. TRBV21-1 is classified as a pseudogene. The CDR3 runs to 17 residues. CDR3 DNA sequence: TGTGCCAGCAGCAAAGTGTGGAACAGGGATCCGAAGGACGAGCAGTACGTC. Protein product: CASSKVWNRDPKDEQYV.

This sequence joins TRBV28 and TRBJ2-4, with 7 bases identical to TRBD1. This CDR3 contains 14 residues. V lost 6 bases, J lost 4 bases, and 6 bases stayed unmatched. Germline CDR1 is MDHEN and CDR2 is SYDVKM. CDR3 bases: TGTGCCAGCAGCTACCCGGACAGGAAAAACATTCAGTACTTC. Protein product: CASSYPDRKNIQYF.